The 19 T cell receptor beta chains in this list originate from one sample, sequenced in a study of cytomegalovirus exposure and HLA in healthy donors. The PCR had 60 Vbeta and 13 Jbeta primers. Sequencing was performed with immunoSEQ multiplex PCR; in TCRdb, only in-frame clones are kept and a portion is missing. Of around 150,000 clones listed, roughly 79% are singletons. Input material: PBMCs. Receptor source: a man in his late teens or twenties in good health and CMV-seropositive.

The CDR3 protein is CASSPTSYNEQFF. In nucleotides, the CDR3 is TGTGCCAGTAGTCCTACTTCCTACAATGAGCAGTTCTTC. The chain uses TRBV19 and TRBJ2-1; unclear D gene. V was cut by 5 bases and J by 1 base, with 6 bases left in between. Per the germline V gene, CDR1 is LNHDA and CDR2 is SQIVND (reference sequence). There are 13 residues in the CDR3.

The chain carries TRBV15 and TRBJ2-1; no firm D call. The ends were cut back, 1 base at V and 5 bases at J, with 3 bases in the middle. CDR3 size: 12 residues. Germline V gene sequence: CDR1 LNHNV, CDR2 YYDKDF (reference sequence). The CDR3 DNA sequence: TGTGCCACCAGCAGAGTAAACAATGAGCAGTTCTTC. This encodes CATSRVNNEQFF.

The V and J genes are TRBV27 and TRBJ2-5; 12 nucleotides agree with TRBD2. Per the germline V gene, CDR1 is MNHEY and CDR2 is SMNVEV (reference sequence). The CDR3 is 17 amino acids. With V trimmed by 4 bases and J by 2 bases, 8 bases remained unmatched. The CDR3 coding sequence is TGTGCCAGCAGTTCTCTCCGGACTAGCGGGGTACAAGAGACCCAGTACTTC. Translating gives CASSSLRTSGVQETQYF.

This sequence joins TRBV4-1 and TRBJ1-4; 10 bases map to TRBD1. V shed 4 bases, J shed 6 bases, and the junction held 2 bases outside the gene matches. Germline CDR1 reads MGHRA; CDR2 reads YSYEKL. This CDR3 comprises 14 residues. CDR3 region: CASSPDRGDEKLFF. The CDR3 coding sequence is TGCGCCAGCAGCCCGGACAGGGGGGATGAAAAACTGTTTTTT.

This clone has just one count. J is TRBJ2-7 and V is TRBV7-8; D gene unclear. There are 12 residues in the CDR3. Germline-derived CDR1 and CDR2 are SGHVS and FQNEAQ. The V end was cut by 2 bases, the J end by 5 bases, with 7 bases between. CDR3 sequence (DNA): TGTGCCAGCAGCTTAAGTACGGACGAGCAGTACTTC. This codes for CASSLSTDEQYF.

The chain joins TRBV5-4 to TRBJ1-4; 8 nucleotides match TRBD1. The ends lost 3 bases at V and 3 bases at J; junction bases unmatched: 7. Per germline, CDR1 SGHNT and CDR2 YYREEE (reference sequence). This CDR3 contains 16 residues. The CDR3 DNA sequence: TGTGCCAGCAGCTCCTCAGGGGGCCGCCCTAATGAAAAACTGTTTTTT. Its translation: CASSSSGGRPNEKLFF.

This chain uses TRBV27 with TRBJ1-1, with D maybe TRBD1 (5 bases). CDR3 length: 14 residues. The germline V and J ends were trimmed by 0 bases and 3 bases, with 8 bases remaining between them. Germline CDR1 and CDR2: MNHEY and SMNVEV (reference sequence). The CDR3 nucleotides are TGTGCCAGCAGTTTATCCCCAGGGCACACTGAAGCTTTCTTT. Residues: CASSLSPGHTEAFF.

This sequence joins TRBV5-1 and TRBJ2-7; D not certain. V was trimmed by 1 base and J by 0 bases, leaving 11 bases between them. CDR3 size: 15 residues. The germline V gene has CDR1 SGHRS and CDR2 YFSETQ. The CDR3: CASSLTTRSSYEQYF. CDR3 sequence (DNA): TGCGCCAGCAGCTTGACGACGCGGAGCTCCTACGAGCAGTACTTC.

The J gene is TRBJ2-2, the V gene TRBV5-1; TRBD1 matches 9 bases. CDR3 size: 17 residues. The J segment lost 7 bases and the V segment lost 4 bases, leaving 14 bases of the junction unmatched. CDR1 and CDR2 from the germline V gene are SGHRS and YFSETQ. The DNA of the CDR3 is TGCGCCAGCAGCCTCGAAGGGACAGGGAGAAGTGGCGGGGAGCTGTTTTTT. It yields the protein CASSLEGTGRSGGELFF.

This clone has a handful of counts. The chain uses TRBV12-5 and TRBJ2-3; D not certain. V lost 2 bases and J 8 bases, leaving 11 bases between the germline ends. Per germline, CDR1 LGHNT and CDR2 FRNRAP. This CDR3 is built from 13 residues. The CDR3 is CASGLMESVTQYF. Here the CDR3 DNA reads TGTGCTAGTGGTTTGATGGAAAGCGTTACGCAGTATTTT.

As to this clone: Sequence at one end of the junction differs from germline and may be a read error. This rearrangement joins TRBV13 to TRBJ2-1; D gene ambiguous. CDR1 PRHDT and CDR2 FYEKMQ come from the germline V gene (reference sequence). The CDR3 spans 11 residues. DNA of the CDR3: TGTGCCAGCAGCTCCGACAATGAGCAGTTCTTC. Amino acid sequence: CASSSDNEQFF.

The sample holds a few counts of this clone. The chain combines TRBV11-2 with TRBJ2-2; 12 bases line up with TRBD1. Per germline, CDR1 SGHAT and CDR2 FQNNGV. The CDR3 is made up of 19 amino acids. V lost 1 base to trimming and J lost 3 bases; unmatched junction nucleotides: 9. CDR3 loop: CASSLAGTGGATYTGELFF. Written as DNA, the CDR3 is TGTGCCAGCAGCTTAGCGGGGACAGGGGGCGCCACGTACACCGGGGAGCTGTTTTTT.

V and J are TRBV18 and TRBJ2-7, with a tentative D call TRBD1 (6 bases). Per the germline V gene, CDR1 is KGHSH and CDR2 is LQKENI. The CDR3 length is 15 residues. V shed 2 bases and J shed 3 bases, with 14 bases lying between them. The CDR3 DNA is TGTGCCAGCTCACCAACAGGGTCCTCCAACTACGAGCAGTACTTC. It is translated as CASSPTGSSNYEQYF. Drawing the rest from reference TRBV18 and TRBJ2-7, the complete variable domain is NAGVMQNPRHLVRRRGQEARLRCSPMKGHSHVYWYRQLPEEGLKFMVYLQKENIIDESGMPKERFSAEFPKEGPSILRIQQVVRGDSAAYFCASSPTGSSNYEQYFGPGTRLTVT.

V gene TRBV10-3 combines with J gene TRBJ2-7; perhaps TRBD2 as D (6 bases). V lost 6 bases and J lost 2, with 17 bases in between. From germline, CDR1 is ENHRY and CDR2 SYGVKD. The CDR3 spans 15 residues. The CDR3 DNA reads TGTGCCATCAGCGCGGGTGGGGGGACGACCTACGAGCAGTACTTC. This codes for CAISAGGGTTYEQYF.

The chain couples TRBV5-1 to TRBJ2-7; 7 bases are a match to TRBD2. Germline assignment: CDR1 SGHRS and CDR2 YFSETQ. This CDR3 region has 15 residues. V gave up 4 bases and J gave up 7 bases; unmatched junction bases: 14. CDR3 region: CASSPLGEGRQEQYF. For the CDR3, the DNA is TGCGCCAGCAGCCCCCTAGGGGAGGGACGGCAGGAGCAGTACTTC.

The table lists this clone with a few counts. The J gene is TRBJ2-1, the V gene TRBV6-4, with 8 bases aligning to TRBD2. V trimming: 0 bases; J trimming: 9 bases; junction bases outside the gene matches: 1. CDR3 size: 13 residues. Germline loops: CDR1 MRHNA, CDR2 SNTAGT. CDR3 protein: CASSDSGTSEQFF. The DNA for the CDR3 is TGTGCCAGCAGTGACTCGGGGACTAGTGAGCAGTTCTTC.

This chain connects TRBV5-6 to TRBJ1-5; D unclear. Germline loops: CDR1 SGHDT, CDR2 YYEEEE. V dropped 2 bases and J dropped 6 bases, with 9 bases sitting between them. The CDR3 has 13 amino acids. CDR3 nucleotide sequence: TGTGCCAGCAGCTTCGGGAATGGTCAGCCCCAGCATTTT. Protein: CASSFGNGQPQHF.

The chain combines TRBV6-4 with TRBJ2-3, with a possible D match to TRBD2 (7 bases). Germline values: CDR1 MRHNA, CDR2 SNTAGT. V was shortened by 0 bases and J by 6 bases, with 13 bases between the two germline ends. This CDR3 spans 15 amino acids. CDR3 in DNA: TGTGCCAGCAGTGACTCAGTGGGGGGGCCGGATACGCAGTATTTT. Protein product: CASSDSVGGPDTQYF.

The CDR3 region has the DNA TGTGCCAGCGGGGCAGGGGGCGACGAGCAGTACTTC. Translated: CASGAGGDEQYF. The chain carries TRBV2 and TRBJ2-7; 8 bases agree with TRBD1. The trim removed 8 bases at V and 5 bases at J, leaving 5 bases unmatched. Germline V lookup: CDR1 SNHLY, CDR2 FYNNEI. This CDR3 is built from 12 residues.